These 31 T cell receptor beta chains came from one sample sequenced in a study of cytomegalovirus exposure and HLA in healthy donors. Use of 60 Vbeta and 13 Jbeta primers characterized the PCR. TCRdb's table, derived via immunoSEQ multiplex PCR, lists solely in-frame clones and lacks some. The sample lists about 80,000 clones, approximately 62% occurring once. Material: PBMCs. All receptors come from a male donor in good health and CMV-seropositive.

The rearrangement joins TRBV30 to TRBJ1-2; D perhaps matches TRBD1 (5 bases). Trimming cost V 0 bases and J 6 bases, with 11 bases left between them. Germline V lookup: CDR1 GTSNPN, CDR2 SVGIG (reference sequence). CDR3 length equals 13 residues. CDR3 bases: TGTGCCTGGAGTGTCAGCAGGGCAGATGGCTACACCTTC. As protein: CAWSVSRADGYTF.

The chain uses TRBV19 and TRBJ2-7; D may be TRBD2 (5 bases). The CDR3 is 13 amino acids. V was cut by 5 bases and J by 2 bases, with 10 bases left in between. Germline lookup yields CDR1 LNHDA and CDR2 SQIVND (reference sequence). As DNA, the CDR3 is TGTGCCAGTAGTCTTGGAGGCCCCTACGAGCAGTACTTC. Residues: CASSLGGPYEQYF. Full variable domain (remainder filled in from reference TRBV19 and TRBJ2-7): DGGITQSPKYLFRKEGQNVTLSCEQNLNHDAMYWYRQDPGQGLRLIYYSQIVNDFQKGDIAEGYSVSREKKESFPLTVTSAQKNPTAFYLCASSLGGPYEQYFGPGTRLTVT.

The table lists this clone with a count of one. The chain has TRBV19 and TRBJ1-5; D remains ambiguous. Per germline, CDR1 LNHDA and CDR2 SQIVND (reference sequence). The CDR3 is made up of 13 amino acids. V was cut by 8 bases and J by 0 bases, with 8 bases left in between. In DNA, the CDR3 is TGTGCCAGTGAGGGAAATAGCAATCAGCCCCAGCATTTT. Its protein product is CASEGNSNQPQHF.

This clone was seen more than once but under ten times. The chain has TRBV28 and TRBJ2-3, with 7 bases matching TRBD1. The V gene end was trimmed by 2 bases and the J gene end by 1 base; junction bases not matched to a gene: 3. Germline V gene lookup returns CDR1 MDHEN and CDR2 SYDVKM. CDR3 size: 15 residues. The CDR3 loop reads CASSLRGGGTDTQYF. In nucleotides, the CDR3 is TGTGCCAGCAGTTTACGAGGGGGCGGCACAGATACGCAGTATTTT.

This CDR3 reads CASSEDWGVETQYF. CDR3 nucleotide sequence: TGTGCCAGCAGTGAAGATTGGGGCGTGGAGACCCAGTACTTC. The rearrangement joins TRBV6-1 to TRBJ2-5, with D possibly being TRBD1 (5 bases). The CDR3 is made up of 14 amino acids. Trimming left V 1 base short and J 5 bases short, with 11 bases between. The V gene's germline CDR1 is MNHNS and CDR2 SASEGT.

The chain uses TRBV28 and TRBJ1-2; weak D call: TRBD1 (5 bases). The V end was cut by 7 bases, the J end by 8 bases, with 17 bases between. There are 13 residues in the CDR3. Germline values: CDR1 MDHEN, CDR2 SYDVKM. The CDR3 bases are TGTGCCAGCACCCTTGGGGACTACAGCGGCTACACCTTC. Its protein is CASTLGDYSGYTF.

The chain uses TRBV29-1 and TRBJ1-1; a weak D match, TRBD1 (5 bases). Per the germline V gene, CDR1 is SQVTM and CDR2 is ANQGSEA. The CDR3 has 13 amino acids. V was clipped by 8 bases and J by 0 bases, with 13 bases between them. The CDR3 sequence: CSQYQGMNTEAFF. The CDR3 nucleotides are TGCAGCCAATATCAGGGCATGAACACTGAAGCTTTCTTT.

This clone has just a few counts. The CDR3 spells CASSQHKTDTEAFF. CDR3 in DNA: TGTGCCAGCAGCCAGCATAAGACAGACACTGAAGCTTTCTTT. This chain links TRBV14 with TRBJ1-1; perhaps TRBD1 as D (5 bases). The germline V gene has CDR1 SGHDN and CDR2 FVKESK. Trimming removed 3 bases from V and 3 bases from J, with 11 bases in between. CDR3 length: 14 amino acids.

V and J are TRBV28 and TRBJ1-4; D is possibly TRBD1 (6 bases). V was pared by 11 bases and J by 14 bases, with 24 bases between. The V gene's germline CDR1 is MDHEN and CDR2 SYDVKM. This CDR3 spans 13 amino acids. The CDR3 loop reads CAASRGVSGGLFF. The DNA for the CDR3 is TGTGCCGCCTCCCGGGGAGTCTCGGGGGGCCTGTTTTTT.

The J gene is TRBJ2-5, the V gene TRBV5-1; D might be TRBD2 (5 bases). Germline CDR1 reads SGHRS; CDR2 reads YFSETQ. V was cut by 2 bases and J by 5 bases, with 10 bases left in between. The CDR3 contains 13 residues. Written as DNA, the CDR3 is TGCGCCAGCAGCTTCGGCTGGGAGGAGACCCAGTACTTC. This codes for CASSFGWEETQYF. Full variable domain (missing parts from reference TRBV5-1 and TRBJ2-5): KAGVTQTPRYLIKTRGQQVTLSCSPISGHRSVSWYQQTPGQGLQFLFEYFSETQRNKGNFPGRFSGRQFSNSRSEMNVSTLELGDSALYLCASSFGWEETQYFGPGTRLLVL.

Here the CDR3 DNA reads TGTGCCACCCGGGGGAGGGGGACAGGGAATCAGCCCCAGCATTTT. The encoded protein is CATRGRGTGNQPQHF. The V gene is TRBV6-5, the J gene TRBJ1-5; 9 bases are shared with TRBD1. With V trimmed by 10 bases and J by 4 bases, 11 bases remained unmatched. CDR1 and CDR2 (germline): MNHEY, SVGAGI. This CDR3 has 15 residues.

This clone occurred many times. The chain combines TRBV5-1 with TRBJ2-5; TRBD1 might be the D (6 bases). CDR3 size: 14 residues. V lost 0 bases and J lost 4, with 10 bases in between. CDR1 SGHRS and CDR2 YFSETQ come from the germline V gene. The CDR3 loop reads CASSLGRGAETQYF. As DNA, the CDR3 is TGCGCCAGCAGCTTGGGCAGGGGAGCAGAGACCCAGTACTTC.

The chain recombines TRBV19 with TRBJ1-5, with D unresolved. V was clipped by 4 bases and J by 2 bases, with 9 bases between them. This CDR3 spans 14 amino acids. The V gene's germline CDR1 is LNHDA and CDR2 SQIVND (reference sequence). CDR3 sequence (DNA): TGTGCCAGTAGTACCGCTCCAGGCAATCAGCCCCAGCATTTT. It codes for CASSTAPGNQPQHF. The whole variable domain, filled in from reference TRBV19 and TRBJ1-5, reads DGGITQSPKYLFRKEGQNVTLSCEQNLNHDAMYWYRQDPGQGLRLIYYSQIVNDFQKGDIAEGYSVSREKKESFPLTVTSAQKNPTAFYLCASSTAPGNQPQHFGDGTRLSIL.

The chain has TRBV6-6 and TRBJ1-2, with 7 bases fitting TRBD1. Germline CDR1 and CDR2: MNHNY and SVGAGI (reference sequence). The CDR3 spans 12 residues. V was pared by 9 bases and J by 3 bases, with 4 bases of the junction left unmatched. CDR3 nucleotides: TGTGCCAGTGAGCAGGGGGACTATGGCTACACCTTC. This sequence encodes CASEQGDYGYTF.

The chain joins TRBV6-5 to TRBJ2-7; perhaps TRBD2 as D (5 bases). The germline V gene has CDR1 MNHEY and CDR2 SVGAGI. V lost 8 bases to trimming and J lost 5 bases, with 19 bases between them. The CDR3 has 14 amino acids. The CDR3 DNA sequence: TGTGCCAGCCGAAACAGTTTGGCCGGGGACGAGCAGTACTTC. Translation: CASRNSLAGDEQYF.

This clone has just a few counts. This chain joins TRBV30 and TRBJ2-7; D ambiguous. The CDR3 is 10 residues long. The germline CDR1 and CDR2 sequences are GTSNPN and SVGIG (reference sequence). The V gene lost 5 bases and the J gene lost 6 bases, with 8 bases spanning the gap. CDR3 DNA: TGTGCCTGGCAGCAGGTCGAGCAGTACTTC. Encoded protein: CAWQQVEQYF.

This clone was counted between two and nine times. The J gene is TRBJ2-7, the V gene TRBV4-2, with 9 bases aligning to TRBD1. V dropped 0 bases and J dropped 6; count of bases not matched to a gene: 6. This CDR3 has 15 residues. Germline CDR1 is LGHNA and CDR2 is YNFKEQ. CDR3 bases: TGTGCCAGCAGCCAAGATCGGGACAGGGTAGCCGAGCAGTACTTC. Translation: CASSQDRDRVAEQYF.

The genes are TRBV7-9 and TRBJ2-7; 8 bases fit TRBD2. Germline values: CDR1 SEHNR, CDR2 FQNEAQ (reference sequence). J lost 0 bases, V lost 2 bases, and 3 bases had no gene match. The CDR3 is 15 amino acids. The CDR3 sequence is CASSLWREDSYEQYF. The CDR3 region has the DNA TGTGCCAGCAGCTTATGGCGGGAGGACTCCTACGAGCAGTACTTC.

The CDR3 nucleotides read TGCAGCGTCGAGACTACAGGGTACGAGCAGTACTTC. It encodes CSVETTGYEQYF. The chain couples TRBV29-1 to TRBJ2-7; D is perhaps TRBD1 (6 bases). Germline V CDR1 and CDR2: SQVTM, ANQGSEA. V was cut by 6 bases and J by 4 bases, with 13 bases left in between. This CDR3 has 12 amino acids.

The V call is TRBV6-4, the J call TRBJ1-2; no definite D call. CDR1 and CDR2 (germline): MRHNA, SNTAGT. Trimming took off 2 bases at V and 3 bases at J, with 16 bases between the two ends. The CDR3 spans 16 residues. The DNA of the CDR3 is TGTGCCAGCAGTGACCAATACACGGACGGGGACTATGGCTACACCTTC. Translating it yields CASSDQYTDGDYGYTF.

CDR3 amino acids: CASRKLYEQYF. The CDR3 nucleotides are TGTGCCAGCAGGAAGCTCTACGAGCAGTACTTC. The chain combines TRBV27 with TRBJ2-7; D is undetermined. Germline assignment: CDR1 MNHEY and CDR2 SMNVEV (reference sequence). V shed 6 bases and J shed 3 bases, with 6 bases lying between them. This CDR3 has 11 amino acids.

The chain carries TRBV20-1 and TRBJ2-7, with TRBD1 matching 7 bases. This CDR3 spans 11 amino acids. Germline V lookup: CDR1 DFQATT, CDR2 SNEGSKA (reference sequence). The CDR3, as DNA: TGCAGGCTGTCGACAGGGAATGAGCAGTACTTC. Protein product: CRLSTGNEQYF.

The chain links TRBV18 to TRBJ1-5; D is possibly TRBD1 (5 bases). CDR3 length equals 13 residues. Germline-derived CDR1 and CDR2 are KGHSH and LQKENI. Trimming pared 3 bases from V and 5 bases from J, leaving 8 bases between. The DNA of the CDR3 is TGTGCCAGCTCACCGTCCAGGGATCAGCCCCAGCATTTT. The encoded protein is CASSPSRDQPQHF.

The CDR3 nucleotides are TGTGCCAGCAGCTTAGGGGCCGGGGTAAATGAAAAACTGTTTTTT. Translated, it gives CASSLGAGVNEKLFF. V gene TRBV7-8 combines with J gene TRBJ1-4; no clear D. The V end was cut by 1 base, the J end by 5 bases, with 11 bases between. The CDR3 is 15 residues long. Germline V gives CDR1 SGHVS, CDR2 FQNEAQ.

V and J are TRBV27 and TRBJ1-1, with D perhaps matching TRBD1 (6 bases). Trimming stripped 8 bases from V and 1 base from J, with 11 bases between. Germline V gene sequence: CDR1 MNHEY, CDR2 SMNVEV (reference sequence). The CDR3 is 13 residues long. CDR3 amino acids: CASGGQTNTEAFF. Written as DNA, the CDR3 is TGTGCCAGCGGAGGACAGACGAACACTGAAGCTTTCTTT.

The V gene is TRBV4-3, the J gene TRBJ2-1, with 14 bases fitting TRBD2. The CDR3 contains 18 residues. Looked up from germline, CDR1 is LGHNA and CDR2 is YSLEER. Germline trimming cut 4 bases from V and 2 bases from J; bases unmatched to any gene: 7. CDR3 sequence: CASSLGLAGGLPYNEQFF. CDR3 nucleotide sequence: TGCGCCAGCAGCCTAGGACTAGCGGGAGGTCTTCCCTACAATGAGCAGTTCTTC.

This clone was detected once. This rearrangement joins TRBV30 to TRBJ1-1; no firm D call. The CDR3 spans 13 residues. CDR1 is GTSNPN, CDR2 SVGIG, per germline (reference sequence). V was clipped by 2 bases and J by 7 bases, with 14 bases between them. The CDR3 reads CAWSSYTAVEAFF. The CDR3 coding sequence is TGTGCCTGGAGTTCGTATACGGCGGTTGAAGCTTTCTTT.

The rearrangement joins TRBV7-2 to TRBJ1-2; 7 bases fit TRBD1. The germline V gene encodes CDR1 SGHTA and CDR2 FQGNSA. The CDR3 is made up of 13 amino acids. V lost 1 base to trimming and J lost 7 bases; unmatched junction nucleotides: 3. The CDR3 DNA sequence: TGTGCCAGCAGCTTAGGGCAGGGGGGTGGCTACACCTTC. It specifies CASSLGQGGGYTF.

The chain combines TRBV6-6 with TRBJ1-3; 8 bases map to TRBD1. V lost 2 bases, J lost 1 base, and 4 bases stayed unmatched. Germline values: CDR1 MNHNY, CDR2 SVGAGI (reference sequence). The CDR3 loop spans 16 amino acids. CDR3 sequence reads: CASSYADRGSGNTIYF. As DNA, the CDR3 is TGTGCCAGCAGTTACGCAGACAGGGGATCTGGAAACACCATATATTTT.

The chain carries TRBV7-7 and TRBJ2-5, with 9 bases aligning to TRBD1. CDR1 and CDR2 from the germline V gene are SSHAT and FNYEAQ (reference sequence). CDR3 length: 15 residues. Losses at the gene ends were 5 bases for V and 4 bases for J; bases not matched to a gene: 8. Here the CDR3 DNA reads TGTGCCAGCAGCACAGGGACAGGGATGGCAGAGACCCAGTACTTC. Amino acid sequence: CASSTGTGMAETQYF.

V is TRBV7-3 and J is TRBJ2-1; 9 bases fit TRBD2. Germline V CDR1 and CDR2: SGHTA, FQGTGA. The junction had 9 bases not matched to a gene; V was cut back by 2 bases and J by 7 bases. This CDR3 comprises 16 residues. The CDR3 loop reads CASSLVGLAGRNEQFF. For the CDR3, the DNA is TGTGCCAGCAGCTTAGTGGGGCTAGCGGGACGTAATGAGCAGTTCTTC.